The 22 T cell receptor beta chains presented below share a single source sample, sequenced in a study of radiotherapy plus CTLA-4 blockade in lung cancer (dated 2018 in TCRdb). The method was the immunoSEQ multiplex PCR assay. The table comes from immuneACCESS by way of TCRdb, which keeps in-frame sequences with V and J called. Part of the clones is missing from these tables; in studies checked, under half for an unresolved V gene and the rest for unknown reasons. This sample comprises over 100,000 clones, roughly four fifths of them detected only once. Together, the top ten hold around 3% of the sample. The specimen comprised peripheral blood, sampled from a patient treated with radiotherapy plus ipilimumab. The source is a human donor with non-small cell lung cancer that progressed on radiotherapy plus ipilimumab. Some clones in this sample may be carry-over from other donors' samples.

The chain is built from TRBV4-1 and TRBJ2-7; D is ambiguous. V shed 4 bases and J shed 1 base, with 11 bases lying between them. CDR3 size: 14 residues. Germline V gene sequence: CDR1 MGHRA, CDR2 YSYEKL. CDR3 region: CASSRSPDSYEQYF. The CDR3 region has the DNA TGCGCCAGCAGCCGGTCGCCGGATTCCTACGAGCAGTACTTC.

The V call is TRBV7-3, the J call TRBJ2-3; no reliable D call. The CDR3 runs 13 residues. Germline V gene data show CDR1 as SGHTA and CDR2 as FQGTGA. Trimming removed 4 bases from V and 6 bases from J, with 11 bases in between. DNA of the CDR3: TGTGCCAGCAGCTCGCCCGGAGACGATACGCAGTATTTT. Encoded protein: CASSSPGDDTQYF. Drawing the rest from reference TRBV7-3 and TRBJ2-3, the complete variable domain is GAGVSQTPSNKVTEKGKYVELRCDPISGHTALYWYRQSLGQGPEFLIYFQGTGAADDSGLPNDRFFAVRPEGSVSTLKIQRTERGDSAVYLCASSSPGDDTQYFGPGTRLTVL.

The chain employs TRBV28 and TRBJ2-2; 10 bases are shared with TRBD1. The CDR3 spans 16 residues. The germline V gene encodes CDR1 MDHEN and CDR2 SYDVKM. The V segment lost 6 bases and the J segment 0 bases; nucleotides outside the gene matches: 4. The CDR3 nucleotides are TGTGCCAGCAGGGGGACAGGGGCACCGAACACCGGGGAGCTGTTTTTT. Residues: CASRGTGAPNTGELFF.

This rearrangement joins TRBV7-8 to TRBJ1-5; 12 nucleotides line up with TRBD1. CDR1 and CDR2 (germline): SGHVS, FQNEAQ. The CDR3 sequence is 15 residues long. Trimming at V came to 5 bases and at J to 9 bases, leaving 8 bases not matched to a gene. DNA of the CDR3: TGTGCCAGCAGCAACCGGGACAGGGGGCTGGTGCCCCAGCATTTT. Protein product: CASSNRDRGLVPQHF.

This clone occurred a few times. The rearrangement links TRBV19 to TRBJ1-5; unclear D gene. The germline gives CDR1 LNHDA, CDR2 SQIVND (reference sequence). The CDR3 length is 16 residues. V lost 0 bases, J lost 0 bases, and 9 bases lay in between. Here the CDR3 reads CASSIEGAYSNQPQHF. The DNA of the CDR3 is TGTGCCAGTAGTATAGAGGGAGCATATAGCAATCAGCCCCAGCATTTT.

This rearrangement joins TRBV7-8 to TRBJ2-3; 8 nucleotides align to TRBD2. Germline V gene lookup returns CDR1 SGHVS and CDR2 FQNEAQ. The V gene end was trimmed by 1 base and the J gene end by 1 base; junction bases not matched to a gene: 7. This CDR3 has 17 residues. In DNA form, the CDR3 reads TGTGCCAGCAGCTTAGAAAACGGGGGGGCTGGCACAGATACGCAGTATTTT. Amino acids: CASSLENGGAGTDTQYF.

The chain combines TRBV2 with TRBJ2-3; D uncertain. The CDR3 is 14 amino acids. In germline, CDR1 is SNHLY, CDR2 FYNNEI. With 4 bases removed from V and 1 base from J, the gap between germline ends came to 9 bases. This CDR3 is CASSGLVRTDTQYF. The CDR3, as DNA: TGTGCCAGCAGTGGATTAGTCCGCACAGATACGCAGTATTTT.

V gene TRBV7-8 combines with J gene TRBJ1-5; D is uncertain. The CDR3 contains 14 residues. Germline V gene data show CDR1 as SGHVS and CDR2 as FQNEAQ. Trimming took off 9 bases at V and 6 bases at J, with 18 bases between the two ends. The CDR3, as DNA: TGTGCCAGTATGGAGGAGGGAACAGTTCAGCCCCAGCATTTT. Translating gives CASMEEGTVQPQHF.

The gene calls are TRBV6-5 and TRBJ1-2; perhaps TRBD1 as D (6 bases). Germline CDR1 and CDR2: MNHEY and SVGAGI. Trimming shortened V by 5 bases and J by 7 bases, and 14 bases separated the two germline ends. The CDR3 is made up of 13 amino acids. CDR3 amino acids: CASSTSGVLGYTF. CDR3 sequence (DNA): TGTGCCAGCAGTACATCAGGGGTTCTTGGCTACACCTTC.

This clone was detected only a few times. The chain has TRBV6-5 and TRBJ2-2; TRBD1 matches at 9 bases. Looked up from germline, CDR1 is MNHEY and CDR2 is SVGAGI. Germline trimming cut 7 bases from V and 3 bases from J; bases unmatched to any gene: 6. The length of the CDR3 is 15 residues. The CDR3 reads CASKGQGSHTGELFF. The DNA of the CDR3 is TGTGCCAGCAAAGGACAGGGGTCGCACACCGGGGAGCTGTTTTTT.

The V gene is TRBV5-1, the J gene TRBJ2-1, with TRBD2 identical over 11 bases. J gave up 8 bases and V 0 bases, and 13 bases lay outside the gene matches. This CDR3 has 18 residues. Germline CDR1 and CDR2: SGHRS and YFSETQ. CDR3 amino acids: CASSLGLSDSGGVHEQFF. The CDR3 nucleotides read TGCGCCAGCAGCTTGGGCCTATCAGATAGCGGGGGGGTACATGAGCAGTTCTTC.

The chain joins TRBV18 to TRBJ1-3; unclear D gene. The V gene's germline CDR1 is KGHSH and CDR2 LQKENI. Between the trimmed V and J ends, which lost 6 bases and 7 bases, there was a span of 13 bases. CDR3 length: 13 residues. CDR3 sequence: CASSSDMANTIYF. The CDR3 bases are TGTGCCAGCTCCTCAGACATGGCGAACACCATATATTTT.

The CDR3 protein is CASSMIQGAGELFF. CDR3 coding DNA: TGTGCCAGCAGTATGATACAGGGGGCCGGGGAGCTGTTTTTT. The V gene is TRBV27, the J gene TRBJ2-2; 8 bases line up with TRBD1. The V and J ends lost 5 bases and 6 bases, in that order; junction bases with no gene match: 5. Germline assignment: CDR1 MNHEY and CDR2 SMNVEV (reference sequence). The CDR3 has 14 amino acids.

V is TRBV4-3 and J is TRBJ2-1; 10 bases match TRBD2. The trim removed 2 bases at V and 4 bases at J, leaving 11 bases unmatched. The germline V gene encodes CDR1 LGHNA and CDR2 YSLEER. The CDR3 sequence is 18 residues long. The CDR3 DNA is TGCGCCAGCAGCCAAAGCCTGTTACTAGCGGGGATTTACAATGAGCAGTTCTTC. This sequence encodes CASSQSLLLAGIYNEQFF.

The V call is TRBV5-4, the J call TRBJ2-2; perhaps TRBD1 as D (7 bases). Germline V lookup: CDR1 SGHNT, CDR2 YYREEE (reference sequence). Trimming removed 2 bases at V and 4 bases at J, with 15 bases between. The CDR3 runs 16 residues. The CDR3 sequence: CASSFARQGGTGELFF. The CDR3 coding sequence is TGTGCCAGCAGCTTCGCAAGACAGGGAGGCACCGGGGAGCTGTTTTTT.

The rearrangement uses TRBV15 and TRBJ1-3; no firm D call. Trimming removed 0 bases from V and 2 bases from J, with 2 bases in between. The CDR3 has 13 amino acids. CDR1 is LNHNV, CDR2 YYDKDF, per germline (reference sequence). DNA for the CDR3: TGTGCCACCAGCAGAGATACTGGAAACACCATATATTTT. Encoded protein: CATSRDTGNTIYF.

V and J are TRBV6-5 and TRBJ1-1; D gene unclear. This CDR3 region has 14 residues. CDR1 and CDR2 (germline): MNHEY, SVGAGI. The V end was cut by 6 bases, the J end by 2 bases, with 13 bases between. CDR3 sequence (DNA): TGTGCCAGCAGCCCGATCAACTATAACACTGAAGCTTTCTTT. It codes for CASSPINYNTEAFF.

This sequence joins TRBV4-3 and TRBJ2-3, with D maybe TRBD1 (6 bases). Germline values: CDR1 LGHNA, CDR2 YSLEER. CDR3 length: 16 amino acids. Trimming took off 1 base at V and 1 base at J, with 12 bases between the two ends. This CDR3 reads CASSQGSGVGTDTQYF. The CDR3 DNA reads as TGCGCCAGCAGCCAAGGGTCAGGGGTGGGCACAGATACGCAGTATTTT.

The CDR3 DNA is TGCGCCAGCAGCCAAGATCTCGGGGTTCTGGAAGAGACCCAGTACTTC. Translating gives CASSQDLGVLEETQYF. The chain is built from TRBV4-3 and TRBJ2-5, with D possibly matching TRBD2 (5 bases). CDR1 LGHNA and CDR2 YSLEER come from the germline V gene. The CDR3 spans 16 residues. Trimming stripped 0 bases from V and 3 bases from J, with 14 bases between.

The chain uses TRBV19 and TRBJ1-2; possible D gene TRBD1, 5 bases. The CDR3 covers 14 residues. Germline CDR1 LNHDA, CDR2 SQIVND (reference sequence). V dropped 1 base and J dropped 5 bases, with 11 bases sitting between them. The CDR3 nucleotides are TGTGCCAGTAGTATAGTAGGGACGTATTATGGCTACACCTTC. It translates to CASSIVGTYYGYTF.

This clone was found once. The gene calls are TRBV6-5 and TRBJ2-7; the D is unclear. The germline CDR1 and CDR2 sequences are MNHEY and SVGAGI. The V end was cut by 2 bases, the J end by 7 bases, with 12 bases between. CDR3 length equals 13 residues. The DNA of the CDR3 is TGTGCCAGCAGTTACGGTCTTTGGGAAGAGCAGTACTTC. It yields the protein CASSYGLWEEQYF.

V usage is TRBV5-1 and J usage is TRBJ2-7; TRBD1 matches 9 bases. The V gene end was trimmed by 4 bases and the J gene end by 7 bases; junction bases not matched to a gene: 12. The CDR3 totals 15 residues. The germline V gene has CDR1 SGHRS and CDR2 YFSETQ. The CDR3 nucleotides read TGCGCCAGCAGCCCCCCGGGACAGGGTCTACGGGAGCAGTACTTC. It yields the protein CASSPPGQGLREQYF. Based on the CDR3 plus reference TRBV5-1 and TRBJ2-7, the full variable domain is KAGVTQTPRYLIKTRGQQVTLSCSPISGHRSVSWYQQTPGQGLQFLFEYFSETQRNKGNFPGRFSGRQFSNSRSEMNVSTLELGDSALYLCASSPPGQGLREQYFGPGTRLTVT.